Here is one T cell receptor (beta chain) with its context. Which antigen it targets is not known. No much larger clonotype is one base removed from it; base qualities were not supplied. Its CDR3 holds 13 amino acids, cysteine through phenylalanine. The read is trimmed to its CDR3 DNA, 39 bases read in frame from base 1. Per the germline V gene, SGHRS is the CDR1 and YFSETQ is the CDR2. The junction carries 10 bases between V and J, which are trimmed by 5 bases and 2 bases respectively. TCRbeta CDR3 regions were amplified from genomic DNA using the immunoSEQ Assay, a bias-controlled multiplex PCR. The published analysis was carried out like this. The number of nucleated cells in each sample was estimated by amplification of reference gene primers within the assay. To quantify the absolute abundance of each unique TCRbeta CDR3 rearrangement, sequence reads were collapsed and filtered. For each sample, productive Simpson clonality was calculated as the square root of Simpson's diversity index across productive rearrangements. Here the immuneACCESS table is served through TCRdb, limited to in-frame sequences with V and J called. Missing clones are a known gap in these copies; in checked studies unresolved V genes cover under half, and the rest lacks a known reason. The DNA was the basis for D and trimming; V, J and clone size are from that table. The sample table holds under 400,000 clones, of which around 88% were seen once. Clones ranked in the top ten supply 1.5% to 2% of the sample.

This record comes from a study of blood T cell repertoires in COVID-19 (dated by TCRdb to 2018 to 2021). Context from the whole study: Samples covering the acute and convalescent phases of COVID-19 were provided by collaborators in the United States, Italy and Spain. Nearly every sample came with metadata listing a de-identified subject ID, COVID-19 status, age in years and sex. Where HLA class I and class II types were available, the types were taken from metadata supplied by the sample provider, not from assay-based typing. Subjects who had been exposed to COVID-19, were actively infected with it, or had recovered from it provided the deeply sampled blood TCRbeta repertoires that made up the dataset. The samples were drawn from two sources: the first 160 participants of the ongoing ImmuneRACE study, and 1,200 or so subjects contributed by 6 global collaborators. The prospective study material was composed of cDNA or gDNA derived from T cells, B-cell-depleted T cells, or PBMCs. The repertoires were made available in a free public database intended to serve as a resource for research on the immune response to SARS-CoV-2.

What the study reported, not specific to this receptor: Clinical and demographic metadata were provided uncurated, with the amount varying by source and participant.

In Seattle, one collaborating source enrolled patients while the infection was active and tracked those patients longitudinally over the course of disease. Whole blood was collected in K2EDTA tubes by collaborating institutions according to the institutions' own protocols. For TCRbeta analysis, collaborators shipped samples in one of three forms: frozen whole blood, isolated PBMCs, or DNA extracted from either of those sample types. The sequence derives from a woman aged 30 to 39 with COVID-19, enrolled during active disease. Rearrangement joined TRBV5-1 to TRBJ1-2, with TRBD1 perhaps the D gene, on 6 matching bases. Sample: peripheral blood. The nucleotide sequence is given as TGCGCCAGCAGGGGGGACACCAACTATGGCTACACCTTC. This gives the protein CASRGDTNYGYTF.